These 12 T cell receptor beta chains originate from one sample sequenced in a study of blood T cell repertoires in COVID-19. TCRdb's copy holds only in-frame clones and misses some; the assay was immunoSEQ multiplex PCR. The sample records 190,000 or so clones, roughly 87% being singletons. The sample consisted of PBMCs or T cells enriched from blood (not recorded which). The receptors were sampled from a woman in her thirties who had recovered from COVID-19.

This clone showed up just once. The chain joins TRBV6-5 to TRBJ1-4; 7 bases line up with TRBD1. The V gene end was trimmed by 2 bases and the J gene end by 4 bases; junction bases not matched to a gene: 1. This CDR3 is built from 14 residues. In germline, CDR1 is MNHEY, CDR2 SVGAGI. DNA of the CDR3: TGTGCCAGCAGTTACGACAGGGTTAATGAAAAACTGTTTTTT. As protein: CASSYDRVNEKLFF.

CDR3 sequence: CASSPGEGKGYTF. CDR3 bases: TGTGCCAGCAGTCCCGGGGAGGGGAAGGGCTACACCTTC. V and J are TRBV25-1 and TRBJ1-2, with D possibly TRBD1 on 5 matching bases. This CDR3 is built from 13 residues. Trimming removed 5 bases from V and 8 bases from J, with 15 bases in between. CDR1 is MGHDK and CDR2 is SYGVNS in the germline V gene.

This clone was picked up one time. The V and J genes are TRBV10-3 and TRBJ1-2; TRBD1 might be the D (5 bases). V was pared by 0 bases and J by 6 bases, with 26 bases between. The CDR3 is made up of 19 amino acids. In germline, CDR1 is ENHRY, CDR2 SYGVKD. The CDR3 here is CAISESSGASTSILNGYTF. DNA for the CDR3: TGTGCCATCAGTGAGTCGAGCGGGGCTTCTACCTCAATTTTGAATGGCTACACCTTC.

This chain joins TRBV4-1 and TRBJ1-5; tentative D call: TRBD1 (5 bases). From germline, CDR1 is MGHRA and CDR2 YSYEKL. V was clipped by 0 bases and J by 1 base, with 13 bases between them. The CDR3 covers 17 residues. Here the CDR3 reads CASSQDLAGQSNQPQHF. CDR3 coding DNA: TGCGCCAGCAGCCAAGATTTGGCAGGGCAAAGCAATCAGCCCCAGCATTTT.

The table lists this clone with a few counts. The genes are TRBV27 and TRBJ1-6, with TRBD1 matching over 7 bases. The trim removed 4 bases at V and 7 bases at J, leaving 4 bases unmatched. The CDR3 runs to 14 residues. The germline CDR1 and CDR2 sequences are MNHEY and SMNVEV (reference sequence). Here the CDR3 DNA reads TGTGCCAGCAGTTCAAGACAGGGCAATTCACCCCTCCACTTT. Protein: CASSSRQGNSPLHF.

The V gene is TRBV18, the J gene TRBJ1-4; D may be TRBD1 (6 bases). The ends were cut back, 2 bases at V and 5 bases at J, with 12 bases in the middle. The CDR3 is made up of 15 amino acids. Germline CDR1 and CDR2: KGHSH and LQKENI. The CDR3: CASSPTDRKNEKLFF. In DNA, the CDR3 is TGTGCCAGCTCACCAACGGACAGAAAGAATGAAAAACTGTTTTTT.

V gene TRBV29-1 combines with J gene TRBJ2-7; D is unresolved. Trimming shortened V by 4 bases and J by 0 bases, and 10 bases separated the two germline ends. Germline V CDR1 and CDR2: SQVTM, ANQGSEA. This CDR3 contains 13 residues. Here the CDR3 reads CSVVGPSSYEQYF. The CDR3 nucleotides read TGCAGCGTTGTTGGGCCAAGCTCCTACGAGCAGTACTTC.

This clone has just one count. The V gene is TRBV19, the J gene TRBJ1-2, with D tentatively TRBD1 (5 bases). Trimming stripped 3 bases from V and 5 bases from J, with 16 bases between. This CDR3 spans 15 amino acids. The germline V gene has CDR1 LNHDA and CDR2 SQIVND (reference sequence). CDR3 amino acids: CASSIVGRLLYGYTF. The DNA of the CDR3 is TGTGCCAGTAGTATCGTGGGGCGATTACTTTATGGCTACACCTTC.

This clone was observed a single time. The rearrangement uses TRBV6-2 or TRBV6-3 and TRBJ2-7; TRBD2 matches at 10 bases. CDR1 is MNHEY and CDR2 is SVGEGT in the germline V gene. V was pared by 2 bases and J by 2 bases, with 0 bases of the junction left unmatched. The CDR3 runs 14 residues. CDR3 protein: CASSYGTSAYEQYF. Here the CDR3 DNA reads TGTGCCAGCAGTTACGGGACTAGCGCCTACGAGCAGTACTTC.

The chain's CDR3 is CASSRRGGGGSTDTQYF. CDR3 bases: TGTGCCAGCAGCCGTAGGGGTGGCGGGGGGAGCACAGATACGCAGTATTTT. The rearrangement uses TRBV9 and TRBJ2-3; 8 bases are a match to TRBD2. Germline V lookup: CDR1 SGDLS, CDR2 YYNGEE. The CDR3 totals 17 residues. The trim removed 4 bases at V and 0 bases at J, leaving 10 bases unmatched.

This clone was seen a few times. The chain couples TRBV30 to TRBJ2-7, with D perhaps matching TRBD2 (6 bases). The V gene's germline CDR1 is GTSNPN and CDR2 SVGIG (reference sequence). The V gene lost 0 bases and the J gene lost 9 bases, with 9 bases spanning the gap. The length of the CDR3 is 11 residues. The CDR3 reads CAWSVEEGQYF. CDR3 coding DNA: TGTGCCTGGAGTGTGGAGGAGGGGCAGTACTTC.

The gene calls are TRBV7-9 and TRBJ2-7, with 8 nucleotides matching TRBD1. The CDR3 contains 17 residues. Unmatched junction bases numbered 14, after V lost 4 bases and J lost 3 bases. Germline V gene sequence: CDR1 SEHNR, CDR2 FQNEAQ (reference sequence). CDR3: CASSSPSPDRGNYEQYF. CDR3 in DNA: TGTGCCAGCAGCTCCCCTAGCCCTGACAGGGGCAACTACGAGCAGTACTTC.